The entry below gives a single TCR beta chain sequence along with its context. These data belong to a study of T cell clonotyping in hematopoietic cell transplantation. Produced via immunoSEQ multiplex PCR; TCRdb's table is partial and in-frame only. The sample consists of 13,000 or so clones, approximately 90% of them appearing once. Input material: peripheral blood mononuclear cells. The source of this sequence is a man younger than 40 in good health. Some clones in this sample may be carry-over from other donors' samples.

The CDR3 DNA sequence: TGTGCCAGTAGCGCGGCCTGGGCGTACGAGCAGTACTTC. As protein: CASSAAWAYEQYF. The chain employs TRBV19 and TRBJ2-7; unclear D gene. Deletions cut 6 bases from V and 4 bases from J, with 13 bases between. Germline CDR1 and CDR2: LNHDA and SQIVND (reference sequence). The CDR3 loop spans 13 amino acids.